This TCR beta chain was profiled in a study of T cells in Graves' hyperthyroidism and ophthalmopathy. Study summary: Peripheral blood was obtained at initial diagnosis, preceding any treatment.

The CDR3 extends over 13 amino acids. Germline V CDR1 and CDR2: KGHSH, LQKENI. V shed 4 bases and J shed 3 bases, with 9 bases lying between them. What was amplified from RNA transcripts were TCR beta CDR3 regions. The HTBI set primed first-round TCR CDR3 RT-PCR. MiXCR was run by TCRdb on the multiplex PCR reads, yielding one entry per CDR3 protein. There are about 200,000 distinct CDR3 sequences in the sample; around a sixth occur only once, and around 52% lies in the top ten. If no ophthalmopathy progression occurred within 18 months, Graves' hyperthyroidism was stable. Every diagnosis used clinical symptoms, serum thyroxine and TRAb, thyroid ultrasound and orbital computed tomography.

The rearrangement uses TRBV18 and TRBJ1-1, with D uncertain. What was sequenced was blood. The TCR was taken from a woman aged 50 to 60 with Graves' hyperthyroidism. The CDR3 is CASSLNPDTEAFF. CDR3 coding DNA: TGTGCCAGCTCACTAAATCCTGACACTGAAGCTTTCTTT.